The T cell receptor (beta chain) described here comes from a study of blood T cell repertoires in COVID-19. Study background: Sites in the United States, Italy and Spain provided acute and convalescent COVID-19 samples. Nucleic acid was either cDNA or gDNA, and it came from T cells, B-cell-depleted T cells, or PBMCs.

In the source study's methods: The authors estimated nucleated cell counts from reference gene primer amplification. TCRdb keeps only in-frame clones here, not all; method: immunoSEQ multiplex PCR. V and J calls and clone size are given by that table; D and trimming were obtained from the DNA. The profile shows around 250,000 clones, roughly 89% of them singletons. The CDR3 is 15 amino acids. Germline V gene sequence: CDR1 MNHEY, CDR2 SVGAGI. V gave up 4 bases and J gave up 2 bases; unmatched junction bases: 5. The sequence came from a woman in her thirties or forties who had recovered from COVID-19. The sequenced material came from peripheral blood. The rearrangement links TRBV6-5 to TRBJ1-5; 7 bases match TRBD1. The CDR3 bases are TGTGCCAGCAGTTCACAGGGGAACGGCAATCAGCCCCAGCATTTT. Its protein is CASSSQGNGNQPQHF.